Listed here is a single T cell receptor (beta chain). The specificity of this receptor is unknown. Per-nucleotide qualities are absent, and no much larger clonotype sits a single base away. Sequences SGHVS (CDR1) and FQNEAQ (CDR2) are obtained from the germline V gene. CDR3 length: 12 amino acids, cysteine to phenylalanine. The kept DNA is CDR3 alone, 36 bases in frame from the first base. The V end loses 5 bases and the J end loses 8 bases, and a stretch of 9 bases separates them. This sample is drawn from a study of control samples from healthy donors and cancer patients (dated by TCRdb to between 2020 and 2021). Library generation was performed with the immunoSEQ multiplex PCR assay. TCRdb took this table from immuneACCESS and kept in-frame rearrangements with V and J called. Such tables lack part of the clones; where checked against another copy, unresolved V genes explain under half of the gap, and the rest is unexplained. This sample gives about 140,000 clones in total; less than 90% of them show up just once. Roughly 8.7% of the sample is held by the ten biggest clonotypes.

The V and J genes are TRBV7-8 and TRBJ1-4; a tentative D call is TRBD1 (5 bases match). Sequenced input: blood. This clonotype originated in a woman in her 30s in good health. This receptor carries the CDR3 CASSRGGEKLFF. DNA sequence: TGTGCCAGCAGCCGGGGGGGGGAAAAACTGTTTTTT. Reference TRBV7-8 and TRBJ1-4 proteins supply the regions before and after the CDR3; the full variable domain is: GAGVSQSPRYKVAKRGQDVALRCDPISGHVSLFWYQQALGQGPEFLTYFQNEAQLDKSGLPSDRFFAERPEGSVSTLKIQRTQQEDSAVYLCASSRGGEKLFFGSGTQLSVL.